This is a list of T cell receptor beta chains from one sample in a study of blood T cell repertoires in COVID-19. This table comes from immunoSEQ multiplex PCR, and its TCRdb copy is limited to in-frame clones, with some not included. The sample consists of 300,000 to 350,000 clones, approximately 90% of them appearing once. Sequencing used peripheral blood. These TCRs come from a man aged 25-45 years with COVID-19, enrolled during active disease. Both conserved end residues are part of each CDR3. Fields, in order: CDR3 protein, CDR3 DNA, V gene, D gene, clone size, J gene. A D gene is named only where the DNA matches it firmly. Clone size, where shown, is once, few, many, or a class for clones that have expanded.

CASSFSAGNYNSPLHF TGTGCCAGCAGCTTTTCGGCGGGCAACTATAATTCACCCCTCCACTTT TRBV13 . . TRBJ1-6
CASSPGLAGQTQYF TGTGCCAGTAGCCCGGGACTAGCTGGGCAGACCCAGTACTTC TRBV19 TRBD2 . TRBJ2-5
CASSLAKGGTNTGELFF TGTGCCAGCAGCTTAGCCAAGGGCGGGACCAACACCGGGGAGCTGTTTTTT TRBV7-2 . . TRBJ2-2
CASSATRTGDSYEQYF TGCGCCAGCAGCGCCACAAGGACAGGCGATTCCTACGAGCAGTACTTC TRBV5-1 TRBD1 . TRBJ2-7
CASQAPTWEQFF TGTGCCAGCCAAGCCCCCACTTGGGAGCAGTTCTTC TRBV7-2 . . TRBJ2-1
CATSYRTGGNEQFF TGTGCCACCAGCTACCGGACAGGGGGGAATGAGCAGTTCTTC TRBV15 TRBD1 . TRBJ2-1
CASSLDGLSNTEAFF TGCGCCAGCAGCTTGGACGGACTCTCGAACACTGAAGCTTTCTTT TRBV5-1 . once TRBJ1-1
CASSYSTTGAQPQHF TGTGCCAGCAGTTACTCGACGACAGGGGCTCAGCCCCAGCATTTT TRBV6-5 TRBD1 . TRBJ1-5
CASSVRGIWGELFF TGTGCCAGCAGTGTTCGAGGGATCTGGGGGGAGCTGTTTTTT TRBV2 . . TRBJ2-2
CASLGAGETQYF TGTGCCAGTCTGGGGGCCGGGGAGACCCAGTACTTC TRBV12-3/TRBV12-4 . . TRBJ2-5
CASSTPQTGEPQHF TGTGCCAGCAGCACTCCTCAGACCGGGGAGCCCCAGCATTTT TRBV28 . few TRBJ1-5
CASSLGQAGANVLTF TGTGCCAGCAGCTTGGGACAGGCTGGGGCCAACGTCCTGACTTTC TRBV7-8 TRBD1 . TRBJ2-6
CASSLRQARNRGEQYF TGTGCCAGCAGCCTTCGACAGGCCCGTAACAGAGGGGAGCAGTACTTC TRBV3-1/TRBV3-2 . . TRBJ2-7
CATLQGDSNQPQHF TGTGCCACCCTTCAGGGGGATAGCAATCAGCCCCAGCATTTT TRBV28 TRBD1 few TRBJ1-5
CASSLEGAPNTIYF TGTGCCAGCAGCTTGGAAGGGGCTCCGAACACCATATATTTT TRBV5-4 . few TRBJ1-3
CASSIAGPGDTEAFF TGTGCCAGTAGTATAGCTGGTCCCGGGGACACTGAAGCTTTCTTT TRBV19 . . TRBJ1-1
CASSLGTPSYNEQFF TGTGCCAGCAGTTTAGGGACACCTTCCTACAATGAGCAGTTCTTC TRBV28 . . TRBJ2-1
CASSYSGSSVGELFF TGTGCCAGCAGCTATAGCGGGAGTTCTGTCGGGGAGCTGTTTTTT TRBV9 TRBD2 . TRBJ2-2
CASSPGTGGIDTQYF TGTGCCAGCTCACCCGGGACAGGGGGTATAGATACGCAGTATTTT TRBV18 TRBD1 . TRBJ2-3
CASSPSWGEETQYF TGTGCCAGCAGCCCCTCTTGGGGGGAAGAGACCCAGTACTTC TRBV7-9 . . TRBJ2-5
CSASLEGAGEKLFF TGCAGTGCTAGTTTGGAGGGTGCAGGTGAAAAACTGTTTTTT TRBV20-1 . once TRBJ1-4
CAISGTSGAANTGELFF TGTGCCATCAGTGGGACTAGCGGGGCCGCGAACACCGGGGAGCTGTTTTTT TRBV10-3 TRBD2 . TRBJ2-2
CASSAGTVNSNQPQHF TGTGCCAGTAGTGCGGGGACAGTTAATAGCAATCAGCCCCAGCATTTT TRBV19 TRBD1 few TRBJ1-5
CASSFFSGGGAGELFF TGTGCCAGCAGCTTTTTTTCAGGGGGTGGTGCCGGGGAGCTGTTTTTT TRBV7-3 TRBD1 . TRBJ2-2
CASSRQGAVNEQFF TGTGCCAGCAGCCGGCAGGGGGCAGTGAATGAGCAGTTCTTC TRBV11-2 TRBD1 . TRBJ2-1
CAARGNRWYEQYF TGTGCCGCCAGGGGGAACAGATGGTACGAGCAGTACTTC TRBV6-5 TRBD1 . TRBJ2-7
CASRPGSNYGYTF TGTGCCAGCAGACCAGGGTCTAACTATGGCTACACCTTC TRBV7-3 . . TRBJ1-2
CASSQEWGRAGANVLTF TGTGCCAGCAGCCAAGAGTGGGGGAGGGCTGGGGCCAACGTCCTGACTTTC TRBV3-1/TRBV3-2 TRBD2 . TRBJ2-6
CASSVEEIGDEQFF TGTGCCAGCAGCGTAGAAGAGATCGGGGATGAGCAGTTCTTC TRBV9 . . TRBJ2-1
CASSLDRGGGYTF TGTGCCAGCAGCTTGGACAGGGGAGGTGGCTACACCTTC TRBV7-3 TRBD1 . TRBJ1-2
CASSYSDRGSQPQHF TGTGCCAGCAGTTATTCCGACAGGGGTTCGCAGCCCCAGCATTTT TRBV6-2/TRBV6-3 TRBD1 . TRBJ1-5
CASRSTSGYEQYF TGTGCCAGCAGATCGACTAGCGGCTACGAGCAGTACTTC TRBV27 TRBD2 . TRBJ2-7
CASSSPGGAKNIQYF TGCGCCAGCAGTAGCCCCGGGGGAGCCAAAAACATTCAGTACTTC TRBV10-1 . . TRBJ2-4
CASSFKTANEKLFF TGTGCCAGCAGCTTTAAGACAGCTAATGAAAAACTGTTTTTT TRBV5-4 . . TRBJ1-4
CASSFGGWRPLNNEQFF TGCGCCAGCAGCTTCGGGGGGTGGCGGCCTCTTAACAATGAGCAGTTCTTC TRBV5-1 TRBD2 . TRBJ2-1
CASSRGSGVSTDTQYF TGTGCCAGCAGCAGGGGAAGCGGGGTGAGCACAGATACGCAGTATTTT TRBV7-8 TRBD2 once TRBJ2-3
CASSLSASAYEQYF TGTGCCAGCAGCTTATCGGCTAGCGCCTACGAGCAGTACTTC TRBV7-3 . . TRBJ2-7
CASSGWTGGKSGNTIYF TGTGCCAGCAGCGGGTGGACAGGCGGGAAGTCTGGAAACACCATATATTTT TRBV5-6 TRBD1 . TRBJ1-3
CASTPMSGQPQHF TGTGCCAGCACCCCGATGTCGGGTCAGCCCCAGCATTTT TRBV6-6 . once TRBJ1-5
CASSLDGSSYNEQFF TGCGCCAGCAGCTTGGACGGGAGCTCCTACAATGAGCAGTTCTTC TRBV5-1 . few TRBJ2-1
CASSSSLGGVSSYEQYF TGTGCCAGCAGCTCGTCTTTGGGCGGGGTGAGCTCCTACGAGCAGTACTTC TRBV7-8 . . TRBJ2-7
CASSYAGRNTEAFF TGTGCCAGCAGTTACGCCGGGAGGAACACTGAAGCTTTCTTT TRBV6-6 . . TRBJ1-1
CASSYTGLNTEAFF TGTGCCAGCAGCTATACAGGGTTGAACACTGAAGCTTTCTTT TRBV7-9 . . TRBJ1-1
CASSQTGVGQYEQYF TGTGCCAGCAGCCAGACAGGGGTGGGTCAGTACGAGCAGTACTTC TRBV7-9 TRBD1 once TRBJ2-7
CASSWMAGPNEKLFF TGTGCCAGCAGCTGGATGGCAGGCCCCAATGAAAAACTGTTTTTT TRBV5-5 . . TRBJ1-4
CASSKTTGPTAYNSPLHF TGTGCCAGCAGCAAAACTACAGGGCCAACCGCCTATAATTCACCCCTCCACTTT TRBV21-1 . once TRBJ1-6
CASSQGLTASTDTQYF TGCGCCAGCAGCCAGGGGTTGACAGCTAGCACAGATACGCAGTATTTT TRBV4-1 . . TRBJ2-3
CASRPWGAYEQYF TGTGCCAGCAGGCCCTGGGGGGCCTACGAGCAGTACTTC TRBV5-4 . few TRBJ2-7
CASSVGQDYGYTF TGTGCCAGCAGCGTGGGACAGGACTATGGCTACACCTTC TRBV5-4 TRBD1 . TRBJ1-2
CAISAGGQVSEQFF TGTGCCATCAGTGCGGGAGGGCAGGTCAGTGAGCAGTTCTTC TRBV10-3 TRBD2 . TRBJ2-1
CASSYSLTPQHF TGTGCCAGCAGTTACTCGCTAACGCCCCAGCATTTT TRBV6-6 . . TRBJ1-5
CASSGTQGGEKLFF TGTGCCAGCAGTGGGACTCAAGGCGGTGAAAAACTGTTTTTT TRBV28 . . TRBJ1-4
CASRPGTANEKLFF TGCGCCAGCAGGCCTGGGACAGCTAATGAAAAACTGTTTTTT TRBV5-1 TRBD1 . TRBJ1-4
CTSIPSGGAGADTQYF TGCACCAGCATCCCGAGCGGGGGGGCCGGGGCAGATACGCAGTATTTT TRBV1 . . TRBJ2-3